This entry lists 27 T cell receptor beta chains sequenced from one sample in a study of neurological immune-mediated disorders. TCRdb fed the 5' RACE reads into MiXCR, producing one record per CDR3 protein. The profile shows approximately 74,000 distinct CDR3 sequences, roughly 9% of them singletons. Sequencing was performed on PBMCs. Every receptor here comes from a man aged 45-65 years in good health.

This clonotype was found many times. V gene TRBV12-3 or TRBV12-4 combines with J gene TRBJ1-2; D remains ambiguous. The ends were cut back, 6 bases at V and 8 bases at J, with 16 bases in the middle. The CDR3 is 13 residues long. This CDR3 is CASRVGSAGGYTF. The CDR3 region has the DNA TGTGCCAGCAGAGTCGGGTCTGCGGGCGGCTACACCTTC.

Many counts were recorded for this clonotype. This chain joins TRBV6-1 and TRBJ2-7; D gene ambiguous. CDR3 length: 14 residues. Germline CDR1 MNHNS, CDR2 SASEGT. The germline V and J ends were trimmed by 6 bases and 2 bases, with 14 bases remaining between them. The CDR3 reads CASRDLLRTYEQYF. The CDR3, as DNA: TGTGCCAGCAGGGATCTTCTTAGAACCTACGAGCAGTACTTC.

Concerning this clonotype itself: Being one base from a much bigger clone, this may be a read error. The chain links TRBV10-3 to TRBJ2-7; D tentatively fits TRBD1 or TRBD2 (5 bases each). The CDR3 covers 11 residues. Germline CDR1 ENHRY, CDR2 SYGVKD. The CDR3 sequence is CSTWGGGEQYF. The CDR3 coding sequence is TGTTCCACCTGGGGTGGGGGCGAGCAGTACTTC.

This clonotype appeared many times. The chain uses TRBV28 and TRBJ2-5; 9 nucleotides line up with TRBD2. There are 15 residues in the CDR3. Losses at the gene ends were 8 bases for V and 7 bases for J; bases not matched to a gene: 14. Germline V gene sequence: CDR1 MDHEN, CDR2 SYDVKM. CDR3 nucleotides: TGTGCCAGCGAGAAAGGCGGGAGGGCCAGGTGGACCCAGTACTTC. Encoded protein: CASEKGGRARWTQYF.

In its sample, this clonotype was seen many times. This chain connects TRBV7-2 to TRBJ2-1; TRBD1 aligns across 7 bases. CDR3 length equals 15 residues. In germline, CDR1 is SGHTA, CDR2 FQGNSA. The V and J ends lost 3 bases and 8 bases, in that order; junction bases with no gene match: 10. CDR3 bases: TGTGCCAGCAGCTTGAACAGGGGATTCCTGTATGAGCAGTTCTTC. Protein product: CASSLNRGFLYEQFF.

This clonotype has a handful of counts. The V call is TRBV6-1, the J call TRBJ2-7; TRBD1 matches at 10 bases. The ends lost 6 bases at V and 0 bases at J; junction bases unmatched: 5. This CDR3 spans 15 amino acids. Germline CDR1 is MNHNS and CDR2 is SASEGT. CDR3 loop: CASRPRTGGSYEQYF. CDR3 nucleotide sequence: TGTGCCAGCAGGCCCCGGACAGGGGGCTCCTACGAGCAGTACTTC.

In this sample, this clonotype turned up many times. The rearrangement uses TRBV7-6 and TRBJ2-5; no reliable D call. Trimming left V 5 bases short and J 4 bases short, with 8 bases between. The CDR3 is 12 residues long. Germline CDR1 and CDR2: SGHVS and FNYEAQ. The CDR3 sequence: CASSPSGETQYF. CDR3 in DNA: TGTGCCAGCAGCCCTTCGGGAGAGACCCAGTACTTC.

This clonotype was observed many times. The chain has TRBV6-5 and TRBJ1-5; D is unresolved. This CDR3 spans 16 amino acids. Germline V gene lookup returns CDR1 MNHEY and CDR2 SVGAGI. Trimming shortened V by 6 bases and J by 4 bases, and 19 bases separated the two germline ends. CDR3 sequence reads: CASSRRGEGGNQPQHF. CDR3 nucleotide sequence: TGTGCCAGCAGCCGCCGGGGTGAAGGTGGAAATCAGCCCCAGCATTTT.

This clonotype was seen at least ten times. The V gene is TRBV7-2, the J gene TRBJ2-2; D gene ambiguous. The germline V gene has CDR1 SGHTA and CDR2 FQGNSA. The CDR3 has 13 residues. Trimming took 5 bases from V and 0 from J, leaving 4 bases between them. The CDR3 here is CASSTANTGELFF. CDR3 DNA: TGTGCCAGCAGCACCGCGAACACCGGGGAGCTGTTTTTT.

There are many counts of this clonotype. This rearrangement joins TRBV3-1 to TRBJ1-6; 9 positions agree with TRBD1. The V gene end was trimmed by 4 bases and the J gene end by 5 bases; junction bases not matched to a gene: 6. Germline V gives CDR1 LGHDT, CDR2 YNNKEL (reference sequence). The CDR3 loop spans 16 amino acids. This CDR3 reads CASSLADRGDNSPLHF. The CDR3, as DNA: TGTGCCAGCAGCCTTGCAGACAGGGGGGATAATTCACCCCTCCACTTT.

This clonotype was observed at least ten times. The chain joins TRBV29-1 to TRBJ2-5; the D is unclear. CDR1 SQVTM and CDR2 ANQGSEA come from the germline V gene. V lost 5 bases to trimming and J lost 4 bases, with 14 bases between them. The length of the CDR3 is 13 residues. The DNA of the CDR3 is TGCAGCGTTAGAAGGCAGCTGTTAGAGACCCAGTACTTC. This gives the protein CSVRRQLLETQYF.

This clonotype has a count of ten or more. The V and J genes are TRBV6-5 and TRBJ2-1; 9 positions match TRBD2. J lost 1 base, V lost 2 bases, and 3 bases had no gene match. This CDR3 contains 16 residues. Germline CDR1 MNHEY, CDR2 SVGAGI. DNA for the CDR3: TGTGCCAGCAGTTACGCTAGCGGGGTTTCCTACAATGAGCAGTTCTTC. Protein product: CASSYASGVSYNEQFF.

The V call is TRBV28, the J call TRBJ2-7; 9 bases are a match to TRBD1. CDR3 length: 15 residues. CDR1 and CDR2 (germline): MDHEN, SYDVKM. Losses at the gene ends were 4 bases for V and 5 bases for J; bases not matched to a gene: 9. CDR3 coding DNA: TGTGCCAGCAGTTCGCGCGGGACAGGGTTGGACGAGCAGTACTTC. It specifies CASSSRGTGLDEQYF.

In its sample, this clonotype was seen many times. The chain joins TRBV6-2 or TRBV6-3 to TRBJ2-7; D possibly corresponds to TRBD1 (6 bases). The CDR3 extends over 14 amino acids. V was cut by 2 bases and J by 2 bases, with 10 bases left in between. Germline CDR1 and CDR2: MNHEY and SVGEGT. The CDR3 spells CASSYLGQTYEQYF. CDR3 bases: TGTGCCAGCAGTTACCTAGGACAGACCTACGAGCAGTACTTC.

This clonotype was seen more than once but under ten times. The chain recombines TRBV9 with TRBJ2-7; possibly TRBD1 for D (6 bases). The CDR3 is 15 residues long. Germline V gives CDR1 SGDLS, CDR2 YYNGEE. Between the trimmed V and J ends, which lost 0 bases and 2 bases, there was a span of 12 bases. In DNA, the CDR3 is TGTGCCAGCAGCGTAGAGGGGGAACTCCCCTACGAGCAGTACTTC. As protein: CASSVEGELPYEQYF.

This clonotype was recorded many times. The chain combines TRBV5-1 with TRBJ2-1; D is undetermined. CDR3 size: 15 residues. V lost 0 bases and J 9 bases, leaving 16 bases between the germline ends. Germline assignment: CDR1 SGHRS and CDR2 YFSETQ. The CDR3 DNA follows: TGCGCCAGCAGCTTGGGAGTTTCGGGCGGTCCTGAGCAGTTCTTC. The encoded protein is CASSLGVSGGPEQFF.

Many counts were recorded for this clonotype. The J gene is TRBJ1-6, the V gene TRBV7-9; 7 nucleotides agree with TRBD1. The CDR3 is made up of 17 amino acids. Unmatched junction bases numbered 10, after V lost 5 bases and J lost 3 bases. The V gene's germline CDR1 is SEHNR and CDR2 FQNEAQ (reference sequence). DNA for the CDR3: TGTGCCAGCAGCAAGCGACCGGGACAGCTCTATAATTCACCCCTCCACTTT. Its translation is CASSKRPGQLYNSPLHF.

This clonotype was counted many times. The chain has TRBV20-1 and TRBJ1-1, with unresolved D. V was cut by 6 bases and J by 3 bases, with 14 bases left in between. The CDR3 is made up of 13 amino acids. Germline V gene data show CDR1 as DFQATT and CDR2 as SNEGSKA (reference sequence). The CDR3 DNA is TGCAGTGCGAAGGGCTCTGGGGACACTGAAGCTTTCTTT. Its translation is CSAKGSGDTEAFF.

This clonotype was detected many times. V and J are TRBV6-5 and TRBJ2-5; a possible D gene is TRBD2 (5 bases). The CDR3 contains 16 residues. V was cut by 0 bases and J by 2 bases, with 13 bases left in between. CDR1 MNHEY and CDR2 SVGAGI come from the germline V gene. CDR3 region: CASSYSGGSIQETQYF. CDR3 bases: TGTGCCAGCAGTTACTCCGGCGGGTCCATACAAGAGACCCAGTACTTC.

This clonotype was seen repeatedly, ten times or more. J is TRBJ2-3 and V is TRBV20-1; 10 bases agree with TRBD2. Germline CDR1 and CDR2: DFQATT and SNEGSKA (reference sequence). The V gene end was trimmed by 3 bases and the J gene end by 4 bases; junction bases not matched to a gene: 10. CDR3 length: 16 residues. Here the CDR3 reads CSARAALAGDSDTQYF. As DNA, the CDR3 is TGCAGTGCTAGGGCCGCCCTAGCGGGAGATTCAGATACGCAGTATTTT.

This rearrangement joins TRBV5-1 to TRBJ1-2, with a possible D match to TRBD1 (6 bases). In germline, CDR1 is SGHRS, CDR2 YFSETQ. This CDR3 is built from 15 residues. V lost 0 bases to trimming and J lost 5 bases, with 14 bases between them. Here the CDR3 DNA reads TGCGCCAGCAGCTTGGACAGGGCGGTTAGGTATGGCTACACCTTC. It specifies CASSLDRAVRYGYTF.

This clonotype was counted ten times or more. The chain recombines TRBV27 with TRBJ1-5; D not certain. The germline gives CDR1 MNHEY, CDR2 SMNVEV (reference sequence). Trimming removed 0 bases at V and 7 bases at J, with 13 bases between. The CDR3 is made up of 15 amino acids. The CDR3 DNA reads TGTGCCAGCAGTTTATCAAGAGGGCTGGGGCAGCCCCAGCATTTT. Translated: CASSLSRGLGQPQHF.

This clonotype was counted ten times or more. The genes are TRBV6-1 and TRBJ2-3; the match to TRBD2 covers 16 bases. The length of the CDR3 is 22 residues. V lost 5 bases and J lost 0; bases outside the gene matches: 17. The germline gives CDR1 MNHNS, CDR2 SASEGT. The CDR3 bases are TGTGCCAGCAGTTCTCCCCCGCCGGGACTAGCGGGGGGGGGATCTAGCACAGATACGCAGTATTTT. This codes for CASSSPPPGLAGGGSSTDTQYF.

This clonotype has a count of ten or more. The chain carries TRBV12-3 or TRBV12-4 and TRBJ2-7, with 7 bases fitting TRBD1. V dropped 7 bases and J dropped 0; count of bases not matched to a gene: 3. The CDR3 contains 13 residues. For the CDR3, the DNA is TGTGCCAGCAAGGGGGCCAGCTCCTACGAGCAGTACTTC. Translation gives CASKGASSYEQYF.

With regard to this clonotype: A much larger clone lies a single base off, so this may be a read error. The chain uses TRBV9 and TRBJ2-1; D is unresolved. Germline-derived CDR1 and CDR2 are SGDLS and YYNGEE. V shed 3 bases and J shed 2 bases, with 9 bases lying between them. CDR3 length: 14 amino acids. The CDR3: CASSDRIPYNEQFF. In DNA, the CDR3 is TGTGCCAGCAGCGATAGGATCCCCTACAATGAGCAGTTCTTC.

This clonotype was detected many times. The chain links TRBV29-1 to TRBJ2-7; a possible D gene is TRBD1 (6 bases). V gave up 0 bases and J gave up 5 bases, with 14 bases separating them. There are 14 residues in the CDR3. CDR1 is SQVTM and CDR2 is ANQGSEA in the germline V gene. The CDR3 region is CSVEDPQGLDEQYF. The CDR3 coding sequence is TGCAGCGTTGAAGACCCACAGGGTCTCGACGAGCAGTACTTC.

V gene TRBV20-1 combines with J gene TRBJ2-1, with 9 bases matching TRBD2. From germline, CDR1 is DFQATT and CDR2 SNEGSKA (reference sequence). The CDR3 extends over 12 amino acids. The J segment lost 6 bases and the V segment lost 6 bases, leaving 3 bases of the junction unmatched. The chain's CDR3 is CSASGGSNEQFF. The DNA of the CDR3 is TGCAGTGCGAGCGGGGGGTCCAATGAGCAGTTCTTC.